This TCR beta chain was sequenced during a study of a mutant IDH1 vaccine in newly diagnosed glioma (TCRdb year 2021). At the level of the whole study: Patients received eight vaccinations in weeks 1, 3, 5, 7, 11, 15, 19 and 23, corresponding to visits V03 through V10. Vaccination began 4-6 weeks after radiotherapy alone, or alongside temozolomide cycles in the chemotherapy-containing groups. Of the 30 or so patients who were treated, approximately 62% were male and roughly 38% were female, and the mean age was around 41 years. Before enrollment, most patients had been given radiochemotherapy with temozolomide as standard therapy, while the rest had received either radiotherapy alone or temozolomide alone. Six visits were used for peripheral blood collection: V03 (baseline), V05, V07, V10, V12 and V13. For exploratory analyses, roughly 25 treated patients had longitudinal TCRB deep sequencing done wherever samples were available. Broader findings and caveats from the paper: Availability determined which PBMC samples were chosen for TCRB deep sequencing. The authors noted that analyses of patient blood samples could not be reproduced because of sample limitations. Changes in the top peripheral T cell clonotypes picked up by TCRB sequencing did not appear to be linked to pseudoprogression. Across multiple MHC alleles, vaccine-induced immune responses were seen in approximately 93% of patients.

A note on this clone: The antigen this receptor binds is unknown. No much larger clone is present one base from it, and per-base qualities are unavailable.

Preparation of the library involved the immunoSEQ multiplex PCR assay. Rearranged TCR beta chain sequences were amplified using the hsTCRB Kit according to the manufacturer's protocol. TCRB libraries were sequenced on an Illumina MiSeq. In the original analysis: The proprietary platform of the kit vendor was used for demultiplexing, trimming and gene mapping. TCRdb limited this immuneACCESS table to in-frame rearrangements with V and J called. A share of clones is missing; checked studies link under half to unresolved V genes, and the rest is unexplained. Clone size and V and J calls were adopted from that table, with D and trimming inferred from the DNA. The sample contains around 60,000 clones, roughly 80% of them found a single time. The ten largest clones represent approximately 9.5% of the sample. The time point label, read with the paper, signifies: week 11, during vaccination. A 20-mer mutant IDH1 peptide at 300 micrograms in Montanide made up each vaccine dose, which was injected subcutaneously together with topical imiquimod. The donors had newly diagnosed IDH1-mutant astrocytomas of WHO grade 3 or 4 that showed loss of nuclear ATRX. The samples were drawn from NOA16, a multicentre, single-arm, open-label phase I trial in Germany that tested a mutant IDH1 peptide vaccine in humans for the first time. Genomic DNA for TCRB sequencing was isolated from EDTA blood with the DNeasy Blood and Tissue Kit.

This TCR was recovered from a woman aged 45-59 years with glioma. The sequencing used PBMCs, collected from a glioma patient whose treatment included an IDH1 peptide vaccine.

Read as DNA, the sequence is TGTGCCAGCAGTTACCGGACAGGGGTAGGAAACACCATATATTTT. This is translated as CASSYRTGVGNTIYF. The rearranged chain carries TRBV6-6 and TRBJ1-3; TRBD1 lines up with 9 middle nucleotides. After removal of 2 bases from V and 4 bases from J, the junction retains 3 bases not matched to a gene. Via the germline V gene (reference sequence), CDR1 is MNHNY and CDR2 SVGAGI. The CDR3 sequence holds 15 residues, the cysteine and phenylalanine included. Solely the CDR3 DNA is kept, with 45 bases framed from the first base.